This TCR beta chain was documented in a study of blood T cell repertoires in COVID-19. In the study overall: Researchers got acute and convalescent COVID-19 samples from the United States, Italy and Spain. PBMCs, B-cell-depleted T cells, or T cells provided the cDNA or gDNA that made up the material.

For recovered donors of Cohort 3, there were two negative PCRs, clearance, or symptom resolution. CDR1 and CDR2 (germline): GTSNPN, SVGIG (reference sequence). Deletions cut 3 bases from V and 8 bases from J, with 13 bases between. The CDR3 has 13 amino acids. Per the study methods: Reference gene primers were amplified, and this amplification served to estimate nucleated cell counts. This table comes from immunoSEQ multiplex PCR, and its TCRdb copy is limited to in-frame clones, with some not included. V, J and clone size are taken as reported in that table, and D and trimming were inferred from the DNA itself. The sample lists around 310,000 clones; around nine tenths were seen once.

The chain recombines TRBV30 with TRBJ1-4; D unresolved. This sequence originates from a woman aged 25 to 39 who had recovered from COVID-19. The sequencing input was PBMCs or T cells enriched from blood (not recorded which). The CDR3, as DNA: TGTGCCTGGAGCATAAACCTAGTCGAAAAACTGTTTTTT. It encodes CAWSINLVEKLFF.